This T cell receptor beta chain is from a study of control samples from healthy donors and cancer patients. TCRdb's table, derived via immunoSEQ multiplex PCR, lists solely in-frame clones and lacks some. The sample has 95,000 to 110,000 clones; approximately 90% are singletons. This clone was picked up one time. Germline loops: CDR1 MNHNS, CDR2 SASEGT. V was clipped by 2 bases and J by 0 bases, with 11 bases between them. This CDR3 comprises 16 residues. Source material: PBMCs. The J gene is TRBJ2-4, the V gene TRBV6-1; a possible D gene is TRBD2 (6 bases). This TCR was recovered from a man aged 55-75 years with lung cancer. Here the CDR3 reads CASSEHRGTAKNIQYF. CDR3 coding DNA: TGTGCCAGCAGTGAACATCGGGGGACAGCCAAAAACATTCAGTACTTC.